The 10 T cell receptor beta chains listed next were all sequenced from one sample in a study of cytomegalovirus exposure and HLA in healthy donors. PCR employed 60 Vbeta and 13 Jbeta primers. Data came from immunoSEQ multiplex PCR; TCRdb stores just in-frame clones and leaves some out. This table holds 85,000 to 90,000 clones, about 76% found once. The material sequenced was PBMCs. The receptors shown here come from a man aged 30 to 39 in good health and CMV-seropositive.

This chain joins TRBV6-5 and TRBJ1-4; D is uncertain. Germline V gene sequence: CDR1 MNHEY, CDR2 SVGAGI. V was cut by 6 bases and J by 8 bases, with 10 bases left in between. The CDR3 sequence is 12 residues long. In nucleotides, the CDR3 is TGTGCCAGCAGGAGGGTCGGAGAAAAACTGTTTTTT. Protein product: CASRRVGEKLFF.

The V gene is TRBV9, the J gene TRBJ1-5, with 9 bases lining up with TRBD1. This CDR3 is built from 15 residues. The germline V gene has CDR1 SGDLS and CDR2 YYNGEE. J lost 2 bases, V lost 0 bases, and 0 bases had no gene match. CDR3 protein: CASSVGTGGNQPQHF. For the CDR3, the DNA is TGTGCCAGCAGCGTAGGGACAGGGGGCAATCAGCCCCAGCATTTT.

This clone is a singleton in its sample. The chain uses TRBV2 and TRBJ2-7; the D gene is possibly TRBD1 (5 bases). The CDR3 runs to 14 residues. Per the germline V gene, CDR1 is SNHLY and CDR2 is FYNNEI. Trimming shortened V by 6 bases and J by 2 bases, and 14 bases separated the two germline ends. The CDR3 nucleotides are TGTGCCAGCAGCCCCCGACAGATAGCCTACGAGCAGTACTTC. It is translated as CASSPRQIAYEQYF.

In this sample, this clone turned up a few times. Other DNA variants within this sample encode the same CDR3. The chain uses TRBV29-1 and TRBJ2-5, with TRBD1 identical over 7 bases. Germline lookup yields CDR1 SQVTM and CDR2 ANQGSEA. V lost 5 bases to trimming and J lost 2 bases; unmatched junction nucleotides: 8. The CDR3 sequence is 14 residues long. In DNA, the CDR3 is TGCAGCGTTCCTTTGACAGGGCCACAAGAGACCCAGTACTTC. It codes for CSVPLTGPQETQYF.

This chain links TRBV4-2 with TRBJ2-7, with a weak D call TRBD1 (6 bases). The CDR3 is 13 amino acids. Trimming stripped 0 bases from V and 8 bases from J, with 11 bases between. Looked up from germline, CDR1 is LGHNA and CDR2 is YNFKEQ. CDR3 sequence: CASSQEGARKQYF. The CDR3 bases are TGTGCCAGCAGCCAAGAGGGGGCCAGGAAGCAGTACTTC.

CDR3 residues: CASSIVGTGYNEQFF. CDR3 nucleotide sequence: TGTGCCAGTAGTATAGTTGGGACTGGATACAATGAGCAGTTCTTC. The chain carries TRBV19 and TRBJ2-1; D may be TRBD2 (6 bases). Trimming took off 1 base at V and 4 bases at J, with 11 bases between the two ends. Germline V CDR1 and CDR2: LNHDA, SQIVND (reference sequence). The CDR3 totals 15 residues.

The CDR3 DNA sequence: TGTGCCAGCAGCACCTCCCGTTCGACAGGCTATGATCAGCCCCAGCATTTT. This sequence encodes CASSTSRSTGYDQPQHF. This chain connects TRBV7-9 to TRBJ1-5, with D possibly TRBD1 on 6 matching bases. This CDR3 is built from 17 residues. Germline CDR1 and CDR2: SEHNR and FQNEAQ (reference sequence). Trimming removed 5 bases at V and 5 bases at J, with 22 bases between.

J is TRBJ1-3 and V is TRBV5-1; D remains unclear. The CDR3 extends over 14 amino acids. Trimming took off 0 bases at V and 0 bases at J, with 4 bases between the two ends. Germline CDR1 SGHRS, CDR2 YFSETQ. The CDR3 loop reads CASSLGDSGNTIYF. The CDR3 DNA follows: TGCGCCAGCAGCTTGGGAGACTCTGGAAACACCATATATTTT.

This rearrangement joins TRBV6-5 to TRBJ2-7; 12 nucleotides align to TRBD2. The junction had 7 bases not matched to a gene; V was cut back by 7 bases and J by 3 bases. This CDR3 has 15 amino acids. CDR1 and CDR2 from the germline V gene are MNHEY and SVGAGI. This CDR3 reads CASTSGGENHYEQYF. The CDR3, as DNA: TGTGCCAGCACTAGCGGGGGGGAAAACCACTACGAGCAGTACTTC.

The rearrangement links TRBV10-2 to TRBJ2-1, with D tentatively TRBD2 (5 bases). Trimming cost V 5 bases and J 4 bases, with 12 bases left between them. The germline V gene has CDR1 WSHSY and CDR2 SAAADI. There are 14 residues in the CDR3. The CDR3 loop is CASSHREFYNEQFF. CDR3 coding DNA: TGCGCCAGCAGTCATAGGGAGTTTTACAATGAGCAGTTCTTC.